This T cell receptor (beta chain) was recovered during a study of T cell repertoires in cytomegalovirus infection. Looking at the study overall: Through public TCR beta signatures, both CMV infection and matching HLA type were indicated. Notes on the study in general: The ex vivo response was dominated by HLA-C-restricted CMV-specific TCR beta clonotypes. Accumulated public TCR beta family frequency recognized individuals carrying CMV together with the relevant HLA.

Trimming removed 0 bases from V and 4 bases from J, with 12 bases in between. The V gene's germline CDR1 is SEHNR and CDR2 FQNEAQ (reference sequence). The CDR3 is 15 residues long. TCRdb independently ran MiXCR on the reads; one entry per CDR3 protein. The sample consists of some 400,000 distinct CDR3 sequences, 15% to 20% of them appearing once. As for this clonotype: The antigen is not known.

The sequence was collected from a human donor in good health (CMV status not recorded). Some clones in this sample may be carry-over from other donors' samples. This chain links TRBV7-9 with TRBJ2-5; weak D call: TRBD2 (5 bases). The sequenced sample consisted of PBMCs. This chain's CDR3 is CASSLAGILGETQYF. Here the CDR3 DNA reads TGTGCCAGCAGCTTAGCCGGGATACTGGGAGAGACCCAGTACTTC.